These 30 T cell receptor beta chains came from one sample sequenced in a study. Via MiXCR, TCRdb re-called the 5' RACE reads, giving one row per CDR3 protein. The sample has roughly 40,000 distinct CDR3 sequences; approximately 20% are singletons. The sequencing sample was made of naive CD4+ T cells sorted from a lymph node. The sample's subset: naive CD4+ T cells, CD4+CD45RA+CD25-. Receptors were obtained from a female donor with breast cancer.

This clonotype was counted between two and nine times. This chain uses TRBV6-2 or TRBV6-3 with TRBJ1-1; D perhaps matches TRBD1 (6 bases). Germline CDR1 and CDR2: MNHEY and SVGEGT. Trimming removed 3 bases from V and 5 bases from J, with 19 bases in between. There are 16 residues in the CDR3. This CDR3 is CASSYYPQGDGTEAFF. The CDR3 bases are TGTGCCAGCAGTTATTACCCACAGGGCGATGGGACTGAAGCTTTCTTT.

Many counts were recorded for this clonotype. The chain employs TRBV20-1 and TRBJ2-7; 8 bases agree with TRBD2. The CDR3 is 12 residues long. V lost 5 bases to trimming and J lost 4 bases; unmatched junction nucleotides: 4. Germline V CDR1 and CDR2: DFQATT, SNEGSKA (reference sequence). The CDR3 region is CSASRGGYEQYF. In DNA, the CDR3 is TGCAGTGCTTCCCGGGGGGGGTACGAGCAGTACTTC.

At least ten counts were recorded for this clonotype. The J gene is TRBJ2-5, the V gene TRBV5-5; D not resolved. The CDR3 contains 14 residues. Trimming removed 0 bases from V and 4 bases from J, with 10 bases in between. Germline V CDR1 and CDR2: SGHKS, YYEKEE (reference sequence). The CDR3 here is CASSLGSGVETQYF. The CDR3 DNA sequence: TGTGCCAGCAGCTTGGGTTCTGGGGTAGAGACCCAGTACTTC.

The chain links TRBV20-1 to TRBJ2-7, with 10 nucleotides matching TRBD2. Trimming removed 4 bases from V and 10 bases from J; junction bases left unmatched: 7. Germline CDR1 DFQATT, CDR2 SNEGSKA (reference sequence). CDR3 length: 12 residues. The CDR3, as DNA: TGCAGTGCTACAGCGGGAGGGCCGGGTCAGTACTTC. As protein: CSATAGGPGQYF.

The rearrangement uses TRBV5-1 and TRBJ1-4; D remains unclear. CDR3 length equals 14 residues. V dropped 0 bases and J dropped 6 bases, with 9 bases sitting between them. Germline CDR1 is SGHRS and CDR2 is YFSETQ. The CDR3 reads CASSLEGRDEKLFF. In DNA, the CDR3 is TGCGCCAGCAGCTTGGAAGGCCGAGATGAAAAACTGTTTTTT.

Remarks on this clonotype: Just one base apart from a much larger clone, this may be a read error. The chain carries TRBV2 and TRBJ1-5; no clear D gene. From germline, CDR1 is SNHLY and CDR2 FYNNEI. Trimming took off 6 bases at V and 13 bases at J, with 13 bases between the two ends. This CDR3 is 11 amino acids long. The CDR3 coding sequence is TGTGCCAGCAGGCGGTCAGGAGATCAGCATTTT. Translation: CASRRSGDQHF. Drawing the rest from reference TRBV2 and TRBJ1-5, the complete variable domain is EPEVTQTPSHQVTQMGQEVILRCVPISNHLYFYWYRQILGQKVEFLVSFYNNEISEKSEIFDDQFSVERPDGSNFTLKIRSTKLEDSAMYFCASRRSGDQHFGDGTRLSIL.

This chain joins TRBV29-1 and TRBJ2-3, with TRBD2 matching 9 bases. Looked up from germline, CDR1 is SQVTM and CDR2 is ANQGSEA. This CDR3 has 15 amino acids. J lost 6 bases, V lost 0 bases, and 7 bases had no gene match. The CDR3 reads CSVEDLGTSFDTQYF. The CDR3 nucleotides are TGCAGCGTTGAAGATCTAGGGACTAGCTTTGATACGCAGTATTTT.

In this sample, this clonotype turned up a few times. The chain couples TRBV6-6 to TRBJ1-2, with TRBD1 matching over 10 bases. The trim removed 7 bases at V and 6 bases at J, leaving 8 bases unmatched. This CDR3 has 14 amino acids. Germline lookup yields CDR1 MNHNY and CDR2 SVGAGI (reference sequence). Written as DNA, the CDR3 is TGTGCCAGCATTCTCTATGGGACAGGGGATGGCTACACCTTC. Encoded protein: CASILYGTGDGYTF.

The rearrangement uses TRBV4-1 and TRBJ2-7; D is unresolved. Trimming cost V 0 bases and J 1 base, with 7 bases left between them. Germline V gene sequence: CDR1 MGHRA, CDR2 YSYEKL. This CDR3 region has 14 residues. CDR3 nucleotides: TGCGCCAGCAGCCAAGATCCAGCTTCCTACGAGCAGTACTTC. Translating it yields CASSQDPASYEQYF.

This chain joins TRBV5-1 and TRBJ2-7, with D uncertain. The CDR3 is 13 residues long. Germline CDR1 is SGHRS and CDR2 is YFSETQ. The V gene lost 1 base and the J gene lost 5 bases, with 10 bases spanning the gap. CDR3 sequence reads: CASSLFGENEQYF. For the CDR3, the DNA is TGCGCCAGCAGCTTGTTCGGCGAAAACGAGCAGTACTTC. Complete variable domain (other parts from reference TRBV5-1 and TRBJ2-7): KAGVTQTPRYLIKTRGQQVTLSCSPISGHRSVSWYQQTPGQGLQFLFEYFSETQRNKGNFPGRFSGRQFSNSRSEMNVSTLELGDSALYLCASSLFGENEQYFGPGTRLTVT.

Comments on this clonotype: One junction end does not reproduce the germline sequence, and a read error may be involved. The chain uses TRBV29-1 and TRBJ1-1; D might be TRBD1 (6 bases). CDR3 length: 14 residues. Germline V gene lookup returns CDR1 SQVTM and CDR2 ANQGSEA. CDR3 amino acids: CGVEERRGFPQAFF. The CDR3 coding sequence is TGCGGCGTTGAAGAACGAAGGGGGTTCCCTCAAGCTTTCTTT.

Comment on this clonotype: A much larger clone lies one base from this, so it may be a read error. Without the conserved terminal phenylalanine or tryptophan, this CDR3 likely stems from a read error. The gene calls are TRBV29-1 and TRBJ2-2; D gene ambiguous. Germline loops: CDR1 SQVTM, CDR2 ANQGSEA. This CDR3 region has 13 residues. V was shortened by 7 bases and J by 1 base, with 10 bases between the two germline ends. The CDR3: CSAPSQNTGELFL. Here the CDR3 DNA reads TGCAGCGCCCCTTCCCAGAACACCGGGGAGCTGTTTCTT.

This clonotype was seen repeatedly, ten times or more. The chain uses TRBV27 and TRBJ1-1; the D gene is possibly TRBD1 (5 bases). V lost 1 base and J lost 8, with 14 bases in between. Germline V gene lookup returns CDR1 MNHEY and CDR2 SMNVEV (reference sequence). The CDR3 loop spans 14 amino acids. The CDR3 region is CASSLWGRAPEAFF. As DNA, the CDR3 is TGTGCCAGCAGTTTATGGGGCAGAGCGCCGGAAGCTTTCTTT.

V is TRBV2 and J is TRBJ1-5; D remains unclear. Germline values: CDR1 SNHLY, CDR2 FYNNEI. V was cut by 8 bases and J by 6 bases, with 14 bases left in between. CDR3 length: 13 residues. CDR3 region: CASVGSRSQPQHF. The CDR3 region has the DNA TGTGCCAGCGTCGGAAGCCGTAGTCAGCCCCAGCATTTT. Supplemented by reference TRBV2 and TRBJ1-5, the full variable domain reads EPEVTQTPSHQVTQMGQEVILRCVPISNHLYFYWYRQILGQKVEFLVSFYNNEISEKSEIFDDQFSVERPDGSNFTLKIRSTKLEDSAMYFCASVGSRSQPQHFGDGTRLSIL.

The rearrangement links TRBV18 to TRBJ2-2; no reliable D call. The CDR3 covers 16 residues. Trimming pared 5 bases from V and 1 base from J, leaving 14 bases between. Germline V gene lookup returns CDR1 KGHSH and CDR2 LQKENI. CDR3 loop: CASSSRVYQNTGELFF. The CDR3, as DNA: TGTGCCAGCTCATCACGCGTTTACCAGAACACCGGGGAGCTGTTTTTT. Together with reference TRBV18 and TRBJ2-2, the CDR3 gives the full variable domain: NAGVMQNPRHLVRRRGQEARLRCSPMKGHSHVYWYRQLPEEGLKFMVYLQKENIIDESGMPKERFSAEFPKEGPSILRIQQVVRGDSAAYFCASSSRVYQNTGELFFGEGSRLTVL.

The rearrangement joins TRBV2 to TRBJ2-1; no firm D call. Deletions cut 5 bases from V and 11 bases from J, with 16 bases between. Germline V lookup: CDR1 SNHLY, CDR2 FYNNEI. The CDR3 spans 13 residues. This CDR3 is CASSRDWRTQQFF. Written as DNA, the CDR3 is TGTGCCAGCAGTAGGGATTGGAGAACTCAGCAGTTCTTC. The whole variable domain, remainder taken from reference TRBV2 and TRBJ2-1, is EPEVTQTPSHQVTQMGQEVILRCVPISNHLYFYWYRQILGQKVEFLVSFYNNEISEKSEIFDDQFSVERPDGSNFTLKIRSTKLEDSAMYFCASSRDWRTQQFFGPGTRLTVL.

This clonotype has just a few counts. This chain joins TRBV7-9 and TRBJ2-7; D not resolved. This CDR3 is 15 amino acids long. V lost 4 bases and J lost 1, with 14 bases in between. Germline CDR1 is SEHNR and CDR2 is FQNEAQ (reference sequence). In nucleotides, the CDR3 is TGTGCCAGCAGCTCCCTACCAGCTACATCCTACGAGCAGTACTTC. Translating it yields CASSSLPATSYEQYF.

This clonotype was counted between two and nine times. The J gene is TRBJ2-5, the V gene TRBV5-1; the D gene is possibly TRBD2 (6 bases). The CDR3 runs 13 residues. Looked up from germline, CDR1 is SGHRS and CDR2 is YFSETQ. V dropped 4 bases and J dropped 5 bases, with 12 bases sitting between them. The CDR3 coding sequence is TGCGCCAGCAGCCCAGAGGGGAGGGAGACCCAGTACTTC. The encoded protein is CASSPEGRETQYF.

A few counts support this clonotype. The CDR3 here is CASSLSTGTSGGGEQFF. In nucleotides, the CDR3 is TGCGCCAGCAGCTTATCAACCGGGACTAGCGGGGGAGGTGAGCAGTTCTTC. The genes are TRBV5-1 and TRBJ2-1; TRBD2 matches at 14 bases. The CDR3 contains 17 residues. Germline V lookup: CDR1 SGHRS, CDR2 YFSETQ. V was pared by 2 bases and J by 9 bases, with 10 bases of the junction left unmatched.

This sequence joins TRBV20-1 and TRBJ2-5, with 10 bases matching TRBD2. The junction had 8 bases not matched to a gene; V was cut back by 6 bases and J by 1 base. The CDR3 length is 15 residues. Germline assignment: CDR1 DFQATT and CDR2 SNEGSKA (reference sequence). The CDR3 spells CSAKTTSGSQETQYF. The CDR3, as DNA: TGCAGTGCAAAAACGACTAGCGGGTCCCAAGAGACCCAGTACTTC.

CDR3 bases: TGCGCCAGCAGCCAAGGGACTAGCGGGAGGGAGGAGGAGCTGTTTTTT. Protein sequence: CASSQGTSGREEELFF. The chain combines TRBV4-3 with TRBJ2-2; TRBD2 agrees at 15 bases. Per the germline V gene, CDR1 is LGHNA and CDR2 is YSLEER. The J segment lost 10 bases and the V segment lost 1 base, leaving 4 bases of the junction unmatched. This CDR3 has 16 amino acids.

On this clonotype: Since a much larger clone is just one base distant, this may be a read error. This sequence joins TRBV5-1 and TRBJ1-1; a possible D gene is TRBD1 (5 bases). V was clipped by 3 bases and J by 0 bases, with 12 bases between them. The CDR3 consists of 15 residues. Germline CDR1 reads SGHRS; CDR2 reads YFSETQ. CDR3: CASSSSGPMNTEAFF. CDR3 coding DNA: TGCGCCAGCAGCTCGTCGGGACCGATGAACACTGAAGCTTTCTTT.

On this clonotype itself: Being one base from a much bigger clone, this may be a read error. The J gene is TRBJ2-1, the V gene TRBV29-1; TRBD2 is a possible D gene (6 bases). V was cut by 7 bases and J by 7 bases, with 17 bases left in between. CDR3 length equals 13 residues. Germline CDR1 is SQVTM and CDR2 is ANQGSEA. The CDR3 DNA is TGCAGCGCCTCCCGGGACTCCGGTAATGAGCAGTTCTTC. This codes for CSASRDSGNEQFF.

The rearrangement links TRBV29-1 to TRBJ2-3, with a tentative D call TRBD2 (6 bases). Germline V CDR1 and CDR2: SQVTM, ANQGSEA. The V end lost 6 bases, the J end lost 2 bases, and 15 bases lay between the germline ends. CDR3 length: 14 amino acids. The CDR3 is CSVASGAPTDTQYF. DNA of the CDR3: TGCAGCGTGGCGTCGGGAGCCCCCACAGATACGCAGTATTTT.

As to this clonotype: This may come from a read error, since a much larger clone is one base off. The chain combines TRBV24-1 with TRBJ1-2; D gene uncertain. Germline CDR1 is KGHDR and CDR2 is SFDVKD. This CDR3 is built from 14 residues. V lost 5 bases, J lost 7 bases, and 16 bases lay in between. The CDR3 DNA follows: TGTGCCACCAGTGGACCAACGAGGTTCGGTGGCTACACCTTC. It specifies CATSGPTRFGGYTF.

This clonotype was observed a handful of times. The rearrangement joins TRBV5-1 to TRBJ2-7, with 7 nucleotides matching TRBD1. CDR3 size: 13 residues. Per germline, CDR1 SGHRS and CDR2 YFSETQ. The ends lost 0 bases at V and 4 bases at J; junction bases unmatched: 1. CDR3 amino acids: CASSLVGQYEQYF. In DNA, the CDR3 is TGCGCCAGCAGCTTGGTGGGACAGTACGAGCAGTACTTC.

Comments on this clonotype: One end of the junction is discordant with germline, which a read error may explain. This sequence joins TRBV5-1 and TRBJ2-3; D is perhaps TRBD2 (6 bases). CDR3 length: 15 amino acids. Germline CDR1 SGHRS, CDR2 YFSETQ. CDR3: CAGSLRAGPTDTQYF. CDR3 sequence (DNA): TGCGCCGGCAGCTTGCGAGCGGGCCCCACAGATACGCAGTATTTT.

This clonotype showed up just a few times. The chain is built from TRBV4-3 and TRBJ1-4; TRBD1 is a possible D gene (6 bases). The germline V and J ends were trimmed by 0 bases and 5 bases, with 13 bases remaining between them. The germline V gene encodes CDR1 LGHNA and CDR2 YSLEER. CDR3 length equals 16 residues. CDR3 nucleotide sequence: TGCGCCAGCAGCCAAGATCTGGGGGCCTCGAATGAAAAACTGTTTTTT. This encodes CASSQDLGASNEKLFF.

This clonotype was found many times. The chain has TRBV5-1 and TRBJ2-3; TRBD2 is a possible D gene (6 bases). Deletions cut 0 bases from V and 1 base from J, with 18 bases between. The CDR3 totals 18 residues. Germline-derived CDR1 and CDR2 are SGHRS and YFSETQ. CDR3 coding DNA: TGCGCCAGCAGCTTGGAATCTCCCCCCCGGAGGGGCACAGATACGCAGTATTTT. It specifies CASSLESPPRRGTDTQYF.

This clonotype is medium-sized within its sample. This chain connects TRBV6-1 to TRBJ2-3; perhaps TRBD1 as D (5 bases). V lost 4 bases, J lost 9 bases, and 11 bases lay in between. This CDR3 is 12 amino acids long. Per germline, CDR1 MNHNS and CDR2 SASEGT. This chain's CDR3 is CASSGQIDTQYF. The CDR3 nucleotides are TGTGCCAGCAGTGGACAGATTGACACGCAGTATTTT.